The 16 T cell receptor beta chains below come from one sample, sequenced in a study of cytomegalovirus exposure and HLA in healthy donors. PCR was performed using 60 Vbeta and 13 Jbeta primers. Produced via immunoSEQ multiplex PCR; TCRdb's table is partial and in-frame only. In the table there are 84,000 or so clones, roughly 80% of which are singletons. Sequencing used PBMCs. These receptors were collected from a boy younger than 18 in good health and CMV-seronegative.

This clone showed up just a few times. The genes are TRBV29-1 and TRBJ1-1, with TRBD1 as a possible D gene (5 bases). Germline V lookup: CDR1 SQVTM, CDR2 ANQGSEA. CDR3 size: 18 residues. V was shortened by 0 bases and J by 2 bases, with 22 bases between the two germline ends. The CDR3 spells CSVEDRVQGAHLNTEAFF. The CDR3 DNA reads as TGCAGCGTTGAAGACAGGGTGCAGGGCGCCCACCTCAACACTGAAGCTTTCTTT.

As DNA, the CDR3 is TGTGCCTGGAGTGTACGGGTAACTGGAAACACCATATATTTT. This translates into CAWSVRVTGNTIYF. This chain links TRBV30 with TRBJ1-3; D remains ambiguous. CDR3 length: 14 residues. V was cut by 0 bases and J by 2 bases, with 8 bases left in between. Germline CDR1 GTSNPN, CDR2 SVGIG (reference sequence).

This clone has a handful of counts. The chain uses TRBV19 and TRBJ2-1; D unclear. The length of the CDR3 is 13 residues. Per the germline V gene, CDR1 is LNHDA and CDR2 is SQIVND (reference sequence). V lost 2 bases and J lost 3, with 5 bases in between. This CDR3 is CASSISSYNEQFF. CDR3 DNA sequence: TGTGCCAGTAGTATATCCAGCTACAATGAGCAGTTCTTC.

This clone was observed once. The chain has TRBV5-4 and TRBJ2-1, with 7 bases aligning to TRBD1. Per the germline V gene, CDR1 is SGHNT and CDR2 is YYREEE (reference sequence). J gave up 9 bases and V 4 bases, and 10 bases lay outside the gene matches. The CDR3 spans 14 residues. The CDR3 DNA sequence: TGTGCCAGCAGCGCCACCGACAGGGTCGGTGAGCAGTTCTTC. Its protein product is CASSATDRVGEQFF.

This clone came up once. This sequence joins TRBV28 and TRBJ1-2, with D tentatively TRBD1 (6 bases). CDR1 and CDR2 (germline): MDHEN, SYDVKM. The CDR3 is made up of 13 amino acids. V lost 2 bases and J lost 8, with 12 bases in between. CDR3 region: CASSLQGPSGYTF. Here the CDR3 DNA reads TGTGCCAGCAGTTTACAGGGGCCCTCAGGCTACACCTTC.

The V and J genes are TRBV28 and TRBJ1-6, with 7 positions matching TRBD1. CDR1 MDHEN and CDR2 SYDVKM come from the germline V gene. V was pared by 6 bases and J by 3 bases, with 8 bases of the junction left unmatched. The CDR3 consists of 16 residues. CDR3 bases: TGTGCCAGCAGATGGGGCCGGGACAGCTATAATTCACCCCTCCACTTT. Translation: CASRWGRDSYNSPLHF.

The chain has TRBV20-1 and TRBJ2-2, with a weak D call TRBD1 (6 bases). The CDR3 contains 11 residues. V shed 7 bases and J shed 5 bases, with 8 bases lying between them. CDR1 DFQATT and CDR2 SNEGSKA come from the germline V gene (reference sequence). CDR3 residues: CSGTETGELFF. The CDR3 region has the DNA TGCAGTGGGACAGAGACCGGGGAGCTGTTTTTT.

The chain has TRBV6-5 and TRBJ2-7, with 8 bases aligning to TRBD1. CDR1 and CDR2 (germline): MNHEY, SVGAGI. J was trimmed by 6 bases and V by 2 bases; bases with no gene match: 12. The CDR3 is 16 residues long. The CDR3 region is CASSYTNPETGVEQYF. In nucleotides, the CDR3 is TGTGCCAGCAGTTACACCAACCCCGAGACAGGGGTCGAGCAGTACTTC.

This clone has a handful of counts. V and J are TRBV7-9 and TRBJ1-6, with 7 bases aligning to TRBD1. Trimming at V came to 1 base and at J to 8 bases, leaving 2 bases not matched to a gene. The CDR3 consists of 14 residues. Germline V gene sequence: CDR1 SEHNR, CDR2 FQNEAQ (reference sequence). CDR3 coding DNA: TGTGCCAGCAGCTTAGACACAGGGGATTCACCCCTCCACTTT. Its protein product is CASSLDTGDSPLHF.

J is TRBJ2-1 and V is TRBV2, with 8 nucleotides matching TRBD1. The CDR3 extends over 14 amino acids. The junction had 11 bases not matched to a gene; V was cut back by 10 bases and J by 6 bases. Germline CDR1 is SNHLY and CDR2 is FYNNEI. The chain's CDR3 is CATHRDRWSNEQFF. The CDR3, as DNA: TGTGCCACCCACCGGGACAGGTGGTCCAATGAGCAGTTCTTC.

Only one count was recorded for this clone. The chain recombines TRBV14 with TRBJ2-7, with unresolved D. Trimming cost V 1 base and J 6 bases, with 13 bases left between them. The germline CDR1 and CDR2 sequences are SGHDN and FVKESK. CDR3 length equals 14 residues. Written as DNA, the CDR3 is TGTGCCAGCAGCCAAGGCGTTCCCTCTTCCGAGCAGTACTTC. Its translation: CASSQGVPSSEQYF.

This clone was counted between two and nine times. The chain is built from TRBV15 and TRBJ2-7; 13 positions match TRBD2. Germline values: CDR1 LNHNV, CDR2 YYDKDF (reference sequence). V lost 0 bases and J lost 3; bases outside the gene matches: 11. The CDR3 consists of 19 residues. The CDR3 DNA follows: TGTGCCACCAGCAGAGAGGGGCGCGAGGGACTAGCGGGGTTCTACGAGCAGTACTTC. Its protein product is CATSREGREGLAGFYEQYF.

V and J are TRBV28 and TRBJ1-5; TRBD1 agrees at 7 bases. J gave up 8 bases and V 4 bases, and 8 bases lay outside the gene matches. Looked up from germline, CDR1 is MDHEN and CDR2 is SYDVKM. The CDR3 sequence is 14 residues long. In DNA form, the CDR3 reads TGTGCCAGCAGTTCGACAGGGACTTTGGAGCCCCAGCATTTT. This sequence encodes CASSSTGTLEPQHF.

The chain is built from TRBV2 and TRBJ2-3, with a weak D call TRBD1 (6 bases). This CDR3 is 13 amino acids long. The germline gives CDR1 SNHLY, CDR2 FYNNEI. The V end was cut by 10 bases, the J end by 0 bases, with 11 bases between. Written as DNA, the CDR3 is TGTGCCACCGGACAGAGTAGCACAGATACGCAGTATTTT. The encoded protein is CATGQSSTDTQYF.

This clone is a singleton in its sample. The rearrangement joins TRBV27 to TRBJ1-5; D perhaps matches TRBD1 (5 bases). CDR3 length: 14 residues. The V end was cut by 1 base, the J end by 7 bases, with 11 bases between. CDR1 and CDR2 (germline): MNHEY, SMNVEV (reference sequence). The CDR3 sequence is CASSLYGQGQPQHF. CDR3 DNA sequence: TGTGCCAGCAGTTTATACGGGCAGGGCCAGCCCCAGCATTTT.

The chain couples TRBV28 to TRBJ1-1; D not certain. Germline V gene sequence: CDR1 MDHEN, CDR2 SYDVKM. Trimming cost V 11 bases and J 1 base, with 17 bases left between them. The CDR3 totals 14 residues. In DNA, the CDR3 is TGTGCCGCCAAACCCCTTTCGCGGAACACTGAAGCTTTCTTT. As protein: CAAKPLSRNTEAFF.